Listed below are T cell receptor beta chains from one sample, sequenced in a study of shared clonotypes between healthy human individuals. Generated by immunoSEQ multiplex PCR, the TCRdb table keeps only in-frame clones and is missing some. This table holds about 820,000 clones, 92% found once. Sequencing was carried out using naive CD8+ T cells sorted from blood. These receptors came from a young man in good health. Both conserved end residues are part of each CDR3. Fields, in order: D gene, J gene, V gene, clone size, CDR3 protein, CDR3 DNA. The D gene is left open where the match is weak. Size is stated for part of the rows, as once, few or many counts, or as a class when the clone is expanded.

.	TRBJ2-7	TRBV5-7	once	CASSLILGPGEQYF	TGTGCCAGCAGCTTGATCCTGGGGCCGGGCGAGCAGTACTTC
.	TRBJ2-3	TRBV4-1	once	CASSQGQVKTDTQYF	TGCGCCAGCAGCCAAGGGCAGGTCAAGACAGATACGCAGTATTTT
.	TRBJ1-1	TRBV7-9	few	CASSLGGEAFF	TGTGCCAGCAGCTTAGGAGGTGAAGCTTTCTTT
.	TRBJ2-7	TRBV12-5	.	CASGLPHFVSTYEQYF	TGTGCTAGTGGTTTGCCCCATTTCGTCAGTACCTACGAGCAGTACTTC
TRBD2	TRBJ2-3	TRBV27	.	CASSFLSSGGITDTQYF	TGTGCCAGCAGTTTTTTATCTAGCGGGGGCATCACAGATACGCAGTATTTT
.	TRBJ2-1	TRBV6-5	.	CASSYAAYNEQFF	TGTGCCAGCAGTTACGCCGCATACAATGAGCAGTTCTTC
.	TRBJ1-2	TRBV15	.	CATSRGVSSNYGYTF	TGTGCCACCAGCAGAGGAGTCAGCTCTAACTATGGCTACACCTTC
.	TRBJ1-5	TRBV4-1	.	CASSQEWDQPQHF	TGCGCCAGCAGCCAAGAGTGGGATCAGCCCCAGCATTTT
TRBD1	TRBJ1-1	TRBV6-1	.	CASSEGGQGFGF	TGTGCCAGCAGTGAAGGCGGACAGGGATTTGGGTTT
TRBD1	TRBJ2-3	TRBV4-3	.	CASSRTGGLLVGDTQYF	TGCGCCAGCAGCCGGACAGGGGGTTTGTTGGTGGGAGATACGCAGTATTTT
.	TRBJ2-7	TRBV7-9	.	CASSLAGRSEQYF	TGTGCCAGCAGCTTAGCAGGCAGGTCCGAGCAGTACTTC
.	TRBJ2-5	TRBV20-1	.	CSARVQETQYF	TGCAGTGCTAGAGTCCAAGAGACCCAGTACTTC
TRBD1	TRBJ2-7	TRBV4-2	.	CASSQGTGESYEQYF	TGTGCCAGCAGTCAAGGGACAGGGGAATCCTACGAGCAGTACTTC
.	TRBJ2-1	TRBV28	.	CASSFMREQFF	TGTGCCAGCAGTTTTATGCGTGAGCAGTTCTTC
.	TRBJ1-5	TRBV6-5	.	CASSYSQGSRQPQHF	TGTGCCAGCAGTTACTCCCAGGGTTCGAGGCAGCCCCAGCATTTT
.	TRBJ2-7	TRBV29-1	.	CSVESLAYEQYF	TGCAGCGTTGAATCACTAGCCTACGAGCAGTACTTC
TRBD1	TRBJ1-1	TRBV5-4	.	CASSLAAGGGTEAFF	TGTGCCAGCAGCTTGGCGGCAGGGGGAGGCACTGAAGCTTTCTTT
TRBD2	TRBJ2-5	TRBV15	.	CATSSLAGGHQETQYF	TGTGCCACCAGCTCTTTAGCGGGAGGGCACCAAGAGACCCAGTACTTC
TRBD1	TRBJ2-5	TRBV9	.	CASRVTGAMGETQYF	TGTGCCAGCAGGGTAACAGGGGCCATGGGGGAGACCCAGTACTTC
TRBD2	TRBJ2-7	TRBV7-9	.	CASRPASGRTYEQYF	TGTGCCAGCAGGCCGGCGAGCGGGAGGACCTACGAGCAGTACTTC
.	TRBJ2-7	TRBV27	.	CASSPGADYEQYF	TGTGCCAGCTCGCCGGGGGCTGATTACGAGCAGTACTTC
TRBD1	TRBJ2-7	TRBV2	.	CASSEGGTGVWYF	TGTGCCAGCAGTGAAGGGGGGACAGGGGTTTGGTACTTC
.	TRBJ1-1	TRBV30	.	CAWTLLPQAFTGDTEAFF	TGTGCCTGGACTCTACTTCCACAGGCTTTCACTGGAGACACTGAAGCTTTCTTT
TRBD2	TRBJ2-3	TRBV10-2	.	CASSEAGVRADTQYF	TGCGCCAGCAGTGAGGCGGGAGTTCGTGCAGATACGCAGTATTTT
.	TRBJ2-2	TRBV5-1	.	CASSLPHEAGAGELFF	TGCGCCAGCAGCTTGCCACATGAGGCAGGGGCCGGGGAGCTGTTTTTT
.	TRBJ2-4	TRBV19	.	CASSMFASLGNIQYF	TGTGCCAGTAGTATGTTCGCTAGCTTGGGAAACATTCAGTACTTC
.	TRBJ1-1	TRBV7-9	few	CASRGGMNTEAFF	TGTGCCAGCAGGGGCGGGATGAACACTGAAGCTTTCTTT
.	TRBJ2-7	TRBV5-1	.	CASSLDISYEQYF	TGCGCCAGCAGCTTGGATATCAGCTACGAGCAGTACTTC
.	TRBJ2-2	TRBV9	once	CASSDSGVTGELFF	TGTGCCAGCAGTGATTCCGGGGTTACCGGGGAGCTGTTTTTT
.	TRBJ2-7	TRBV27	.	CASSLSGGGYEQYF	TGTGCCAGCAGTTTATCCGGGGGCGGATACGAGCAGTACTTC
TRBD2	TRBJ2-1	TRBV5-4	.	CASSLNLAVHNEQFF	TGTGCCAGCAGCTTAAATCTAGCGGTACACAATGAGCAGTTCTTC
TRBD2	TRBJ2-7	TRBV29-1	.	CSVGGTGSAGGYEQYF	TGCAGCGTTGGGGGGACTGGTTCAGCGGGAGGCTACGAGCAGTACTTC
TRBD2	TRBJ2-2	TRBV7-9	few	CASSLVASGYPGELFF	TGTGCCAGCAGCTTAGTGGCTAGCGGATATCCTGGGGAGCTGTTTTTT
.	TRBJ2-4	TRBV7-2	once	CASDDIRRRQANIQYF	TGTGCCAGCGACGATATTAGGAGGCGGCAGGCAAACATTCAGTACTTC
.	TRBJ2-3	TRBV28	.	CASSFNAVTDTQYF	TGTGCCAGCAGTTTTAACGCGGTCACAGATACGCAGTATTTT
TRBD1	TRBJ2-2	TRBV11-2	.	CASSSYGTGYVQAGELFF	TGTGCCAGCAGCTCATACGGGACAGGCTATGTTCAGGCCGGGGAGCTGTTTTTT
TRBD2	TRBJ2-2	TRBV29-1	.	CSVVPGGGELFF	TGCAGCGTTGTACCGGGGGGCGGGGAGCTGTTTTTT
.	TRBJ2-5	TRBV14	once	CASSLERGGGETQYF	TGTGCCAGCAGCCTTGAACGCGGAGGGGGGGAGACCCAGTACTTC
.	TRBJ2-5	TRBV12-1	.	CASSRRLAGEETQYF	TGTGCCAGCAGCCGGCGACTAGCGGGAGAGGAGACCCAGTACTTC
.	TRBJ2-5	TRBV13	.	CASSPETRRGTQETQYF	TGTGCCAGCAGCCCCGAAACCCGCAGGGGAACCCAAGAGACCCAGTACTTC
TRBD2	TRBJ2-5	TRBV4-1	.	CASSQDWGGLQETQYF	TGCGCCAGCAGCCAAGATTGGGGGGGGTTACAAGAGACCCAGTACTTC
.	TRBJ1-1	TRBV11-3	.	CASSLVGVRNTEAFF	TGTGCCAGCAGCTTAGTAGGGGTCAGAAACACTGAAGCTTTCTTT
TRBD2	TRBJ2-1	TRBV6-6	once	CASSRSLRGANEQFF	TGTGCCAGCAGCCGCTCCCTGCGGGGGGCGAATGAGCAGTTCTTC
TRBD2	TRBJ2-5	TRBV27	.	CASSLEGTSVGGWETQYF	TGTGCCAGCAGTTTAGAGGGGACTAGCGTGGGGGGATGGGAGACCCAGTACTTC
.	TRBJ2-1	TRBV4-1	.	CASSQVGSVYNEQFF	TGCGCCAGCAGCCAAGTAGGGTCGGTATACAATGAGCAGTTCTTC
.	TRBJ2-2	TRBV19	.	CASFSSTGELFF	TGTGCCAGTTTCAGTAGCACCGGGGAGCTGTTTTTT
.	TRBJ1-1	TRBV2	.	CASSDLAETHTEAFF	TGTGCCAGCAGTGATTTGGCAGAAACCCACACTGAAGCTTTCTTT
TRBD2	TRBJ2-1	TRBV6-5	.	CASSYSRLAGGEQFF	TGTGCCAGCAGTTACTCGAGGCTAGCGGGAGGCGAGCAGTTCTTC
.	TRBJ2-7	TRBV7-6	.	CASSPKGRPYEQYF	TGTGCCAGCAGCCCGAAAGGAAGGCCCTACGAGCAGTACTTC
.	TRBJ2-7	TRBV5-1	.	CASSSDNEQYF	TGCGCCAGCAGTTCCGACAACGAGCAGTACTTC
.	TRBJ1-5	TRBV6-6	.	CASTGVRQVDQPQHF	TGTGCCAGCACGGGAGTTAGACAGGTGGATCAGCCCCAGCATTTT
.	TRBJ2-7	TRBV29-1	.	CSVATLVDSYEQYF	TGCAGCGTCGCCACTCTAGTTGATTCCTACGAGCAGTACTTC
.	TRBJ2-6	TRBV7-9	.	CASRQGAGANVLTF	TGTGCCAGCAGGCAGGGTGCTGGGGCCAACGTCCTGACTTTC
.	TRBJ1-1	TRBV14	once	CASSQDHTEGRKADTEAFF	TGTGCCAGCAGCCAAGATCACACTGAGGGAAGGAAGGCGGACACTGAAGCTTTCTTT
.	TRBJ1-4	TRBV9	.	CASSQTSTNEKLFF	TGTGCCAGCAGCCAGACTTCAACTAATGAAAAACTGTTTTTT
.	TRBJ2-1	TRBV14	.	CASSRTKLF	TGTGCCAGCAGCAGGACAAAGCTCTTC
.	TRBJ2-2	TRBV27	few	CASSLTAGELFF	TGTGCCAGCAGTCTTACCGCGGGGGAGCTGTTTTTT
.	TRBJ1-4	TRBV7-9	.	CASSSWTWEGEKLFF	TGTGCCAGCAGCTCGTGGACGTGGGAGGGTGAAAAACTGTTTTTT
TRBD1	TRBJ2-3	TRBV28	.	CASSSHGQGNTDTQYF	TGTGCCAGCAGTTCCCATGGACAGGGGAACACAGATACGCAGTATTTT